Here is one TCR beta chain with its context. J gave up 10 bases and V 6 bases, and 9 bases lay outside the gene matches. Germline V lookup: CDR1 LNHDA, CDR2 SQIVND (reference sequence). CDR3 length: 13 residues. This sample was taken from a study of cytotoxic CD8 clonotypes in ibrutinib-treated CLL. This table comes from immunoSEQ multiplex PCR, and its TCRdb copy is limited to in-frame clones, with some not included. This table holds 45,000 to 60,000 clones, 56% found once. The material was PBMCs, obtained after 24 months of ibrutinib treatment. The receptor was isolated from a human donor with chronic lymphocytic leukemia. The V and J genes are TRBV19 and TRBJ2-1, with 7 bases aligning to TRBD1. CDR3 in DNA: TGTGCCAGTAGGGAGGACAGGTCTTTAGAGCAGTTCTTC. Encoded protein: CASREDRSLEQFF.